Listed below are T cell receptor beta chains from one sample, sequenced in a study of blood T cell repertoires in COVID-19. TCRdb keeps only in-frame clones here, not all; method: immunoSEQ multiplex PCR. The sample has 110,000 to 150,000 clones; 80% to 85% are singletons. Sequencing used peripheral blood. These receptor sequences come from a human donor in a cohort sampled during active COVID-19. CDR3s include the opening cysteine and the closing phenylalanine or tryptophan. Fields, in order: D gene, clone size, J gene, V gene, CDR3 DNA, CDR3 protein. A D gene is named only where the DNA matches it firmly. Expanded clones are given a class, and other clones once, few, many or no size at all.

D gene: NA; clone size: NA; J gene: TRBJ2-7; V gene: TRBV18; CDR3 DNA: TGTGCCAGCTCACCGACACAGACAGACGAGCAGTACTTC; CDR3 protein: CASSPTQTDEQYF
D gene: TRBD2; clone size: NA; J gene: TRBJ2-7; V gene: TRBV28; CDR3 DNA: TGTGCCAGCAGCCCACCGCCGGGACTAGCGGGACGCGAGCAGTACTTC; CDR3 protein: CASSPPPGLAGREQYF
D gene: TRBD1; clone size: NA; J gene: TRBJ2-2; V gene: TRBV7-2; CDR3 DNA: TGTGCCAGCAGCATCAGGGGGAGCGCCGGGGAGCTGTTTTTT; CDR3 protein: CASSIRGSAGELFF
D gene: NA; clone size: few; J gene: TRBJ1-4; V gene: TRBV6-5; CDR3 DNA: TGTGCCAGCAGTACCACAATGACAAGTTTTTTT; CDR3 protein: CASSTTMTSFF
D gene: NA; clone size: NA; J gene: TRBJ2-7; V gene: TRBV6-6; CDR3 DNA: TGTGCCAGCAGACTCGGACAGCTCTCCTACGAGCAGTACTTC; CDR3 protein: CASRLGQLSYEQYF
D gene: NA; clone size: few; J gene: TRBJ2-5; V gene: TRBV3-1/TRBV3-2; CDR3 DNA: TGTGCCGGGAATAGGGGACAAGAGACCCAGTACTTC; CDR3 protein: CAGNRGQETQYF
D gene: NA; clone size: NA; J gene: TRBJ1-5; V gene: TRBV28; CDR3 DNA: TGTGCCAGCAGTACGACAGGCATGGCCAATCAGCCCCAGCATTTT; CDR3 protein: CASSTTGMANQPQHF
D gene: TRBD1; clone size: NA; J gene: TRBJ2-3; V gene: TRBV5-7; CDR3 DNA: TGTGCCAGCAGCTTGGGGGGACAGGGCATAGATACGCAGTATTTT; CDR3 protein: CASSLGGQGIDTQYF
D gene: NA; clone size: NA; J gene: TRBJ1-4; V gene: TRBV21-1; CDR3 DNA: TGTGCCAGCAGCGCAAAGCGTCCGGGACAAGTTAATGAAAAACTGTTTTTT; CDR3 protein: CASSAKRPGQVNEKLFF
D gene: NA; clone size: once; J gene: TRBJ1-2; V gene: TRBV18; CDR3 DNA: TGTGCCAGCTCACCCGGGACAACTAACTATGGCTACACCTTC; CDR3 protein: CASSPGTTNYGYTF
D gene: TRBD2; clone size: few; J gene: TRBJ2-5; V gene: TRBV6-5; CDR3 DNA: TGTGCCAGCAGTTCCCCGGGACTAGCGGGAGGGACCCAGTACTTC; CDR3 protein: CASSSPGLAGGTQYF
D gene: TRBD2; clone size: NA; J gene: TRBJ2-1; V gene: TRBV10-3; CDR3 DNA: TGTGCCATCAGTGAGAGTAGCGGGAGGGCCGGGACCTACAATGAGCAGTTCTTC; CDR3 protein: CAISESSGRAGTYNEQFF
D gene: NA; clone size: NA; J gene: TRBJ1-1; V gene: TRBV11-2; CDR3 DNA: TGTGCCAGCAGCGTAGGGTGGGGGGGCGAGACTGAAGCTTTCTTT; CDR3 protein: CASSVGWGGETEAFF
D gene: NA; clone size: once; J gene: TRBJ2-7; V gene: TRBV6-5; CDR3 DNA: TGTGCCGCCGGGGGGCCCGAGCAGTACTTC; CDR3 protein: CAAGGPEQYF
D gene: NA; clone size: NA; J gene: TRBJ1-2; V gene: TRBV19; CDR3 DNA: TGTGCCAGTTCTCTTAGCTACTACTATGGCTACACCTTC; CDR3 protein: CASSLSYYYGYTF
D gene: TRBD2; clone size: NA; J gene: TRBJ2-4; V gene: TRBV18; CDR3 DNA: TGTGCCAGCTCACCACCGGCGGGAGGCCTTAGGGGTGATAAAAACATTCAGTACTTC; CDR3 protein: CASSPPAGGLRGDKNIQYF
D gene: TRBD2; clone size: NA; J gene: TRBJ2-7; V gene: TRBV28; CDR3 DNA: TGTGCCAGCAGTTTTTCTGGGACTATAAACTACGAGCAGTACTTC; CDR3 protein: CASSFSGTINYEQYF
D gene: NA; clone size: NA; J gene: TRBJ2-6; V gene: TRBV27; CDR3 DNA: TGTGCCAGCACCTCGGGGGGGGCAGGGGGCTCTGGGGCCAACGTCCTGACTTTC; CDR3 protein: CASTSGGAGGSGANVLTF
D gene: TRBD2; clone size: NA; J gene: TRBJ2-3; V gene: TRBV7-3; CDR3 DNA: TGTGCCAGCAGCCTTCTAGCGGGCACAGATACGCAGTATTTT; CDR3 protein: CASSLLAGTDTQYF
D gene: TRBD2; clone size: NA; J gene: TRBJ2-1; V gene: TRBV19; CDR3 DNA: TGTGCCAGTCGGGAGGGCCTCTACAATGAGCAGTTCTTC; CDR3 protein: CASREGLYNEQFF
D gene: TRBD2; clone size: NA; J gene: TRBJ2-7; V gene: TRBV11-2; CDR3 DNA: TGTGCCAGCAAACTAGCGGGGACTCTCTACGAGCAGTACTTC; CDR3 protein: CASKLAGTLYEQYF
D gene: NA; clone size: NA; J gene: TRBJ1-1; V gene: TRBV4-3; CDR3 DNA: TGCGCCAGCAGCCAAGAGGGCCAAGGGGATACTGAAGCTTTCTTT; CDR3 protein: CASSQEGQGDTEAFF
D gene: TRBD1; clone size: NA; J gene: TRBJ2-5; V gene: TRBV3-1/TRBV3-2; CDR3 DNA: TGTGCCAGCAGCCACGGACAGGGCCAAGAGACCCAGTACTTC; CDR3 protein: CASSHGQGQETQYF
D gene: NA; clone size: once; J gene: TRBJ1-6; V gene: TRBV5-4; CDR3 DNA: TGTGCCAGCAGCTTTGGCGGGGGGAATTCACCCCTCCACTTT; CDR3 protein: CASSFGGGNSPLHF
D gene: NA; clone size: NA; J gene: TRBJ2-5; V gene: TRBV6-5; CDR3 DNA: TGTGCCAGCAGTTACAATGCAGGGCGGGGAGAGACCCAGTACTTC; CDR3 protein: CASSYNAGRGETQYF
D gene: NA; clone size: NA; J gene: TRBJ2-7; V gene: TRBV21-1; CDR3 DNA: TGTGCCAGCAGCAGTCCGGCGGACTACTACGAGCAGTACTTC; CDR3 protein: CASSSPADYYEQYF
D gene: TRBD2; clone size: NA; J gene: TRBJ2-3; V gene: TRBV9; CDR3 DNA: TGTGCCAGCAGCGTAGGGGGACTAGCGTCAGATACGCAGTATTTT; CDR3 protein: CASSVGGLASDTQYF
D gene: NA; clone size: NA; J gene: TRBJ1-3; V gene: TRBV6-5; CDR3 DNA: TGTGCCAGCAAGGGAGGGGCAGGAAACACCATATATTTT; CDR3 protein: CASKGGAGNTIYF
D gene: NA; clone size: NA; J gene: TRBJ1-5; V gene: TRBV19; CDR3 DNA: TGTGCCAGTAGTATCGTAGGGGCCGGTCAGCCCCAGCATTTT; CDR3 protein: CASSIVGAGQPQHF
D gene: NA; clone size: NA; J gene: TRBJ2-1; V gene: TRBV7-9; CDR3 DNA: TGTGCCAGCAGCTCCCCCCGGAGCTCCTACAATGAGCAGTTCTTC; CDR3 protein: CASSSPRSSYNEQFF
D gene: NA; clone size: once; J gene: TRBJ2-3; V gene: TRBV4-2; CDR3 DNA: TGTGCCAGCAGCCAAGATGTTGGGCCTAGCACAGATACGCAGTATTTT; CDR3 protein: CASSQDVGPSTDTQYF